Listed here is a single TCR beta chain. Its target is unknown. This specimen comes from a study of blood T cells in healthy people across ages. Study results and limitations: A strong correlation was seen between TCR beta diversity and naive T cell percentage. Donor CMV infection status was unknown, possibly confounding age-related changes in expanded clonotypes. Naive CD4+ cells and diversity were both higher in long-lived donors than in aged donors.

A second about 7 to 12 cycle PCR used barcoded and J-beta primers. In TCRdb, the 5' RACE reads were re-called with MiXCR into one record per CDR3 protein. The table lists about 1.8 million distinct CDR3 sequences, about 50% of them singletons, with more than 2% in the top ten. Germline CDR1 ENHRY, CDR2 SYGVKD. The CDR3 is made up of 13 amino acids. Trimming shortened V by 8 bases and J by 8 bases, and 15 bases separated the two germline ends. Isolation per sample recovered at least 7 million PBMCs. The TCR sequence derives from a woman in her thirties or forties in good health. Sequenced material: blood. This chain links TRBV10-3 with TRBJ2-2, with D perhaps matching TRBD2 (7 bases). CDR3 sequence reads: CAILRGGSGELFF. CDR3 bases: TGTGCCATCCTGAGGGGGGGCTCGGGGGAGCTGTTTTTT.